This T cell receptor (beta chain) was sequenced during a study of blood T cells in healthy people across ages. The CDR3 is made up of 16 amino acids. The V gene's germline CDR1 is SGHRS and CDR2 YFSETQ. Trimming shortened V by 0 bases and J by 6 bases, and 17 bases separated the two germline ends. Next came a second PCR, run for about 6 to 12 cycles, which used a sample-barcoded 5' primer along with a J-beta primer mix. TCRdb re-derived calls from the 5' RACE reads in MiXCR, one entry per CDR3 protein. The table has roughly 1,800,000 distinct CDR3 sequences, around 50% seen once. This chain uses TRBV5-1 with TRBJ2-3; perhaps TRBD2 as D (6 bases). The sample was blood. This clonotype originated in a woman aged 35 to 49 in good health. CDR3 sequence: CASSLDRQSRGDTQYF. CDR3 in DNA: TGCGCCAGCAGCTTGGATCGACAGTCTCGGGGGGATACGCAGTATTTT.